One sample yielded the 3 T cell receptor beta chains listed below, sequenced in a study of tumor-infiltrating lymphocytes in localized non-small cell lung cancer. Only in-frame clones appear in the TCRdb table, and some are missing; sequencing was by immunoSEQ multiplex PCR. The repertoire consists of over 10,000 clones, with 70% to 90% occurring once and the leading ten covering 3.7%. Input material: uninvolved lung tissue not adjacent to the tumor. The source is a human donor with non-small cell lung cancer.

CDR3 nucleotides: TGTGCCAGCAGCTTGTCGGCCAGCGGTGACAATGAGCAGTTCTTC. Protein product: CASSLSASGDNEQFF. The chain couples TRBV5-5 to TRBJ2-1; TRBD2 is a possible D gene (5 bases). Germline-derived CDR1 and CDR2 are SGHKS and YYEKEE (reference sequence). V lost 1 base and J 5 bases, leaving 13 bases between the germline ends. The CDR3 loop spans 15 amino acids.

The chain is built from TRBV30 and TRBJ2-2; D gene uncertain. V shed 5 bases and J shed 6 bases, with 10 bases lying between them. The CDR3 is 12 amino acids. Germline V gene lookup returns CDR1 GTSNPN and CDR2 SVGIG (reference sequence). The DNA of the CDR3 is TGTGCCTGGTTAACAAGAGCCGGGGAGCTGTTTTTT. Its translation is CAWLTRAGELFF.

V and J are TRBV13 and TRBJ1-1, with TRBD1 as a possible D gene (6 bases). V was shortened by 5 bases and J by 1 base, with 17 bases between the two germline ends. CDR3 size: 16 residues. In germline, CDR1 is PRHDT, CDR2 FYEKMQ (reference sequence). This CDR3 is CASSRKLTGQNTEAFF. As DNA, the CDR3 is TGTGCCAGCAGCCGAAAACTAACGGGACAGAACACTGAAGCTTTCTTT.